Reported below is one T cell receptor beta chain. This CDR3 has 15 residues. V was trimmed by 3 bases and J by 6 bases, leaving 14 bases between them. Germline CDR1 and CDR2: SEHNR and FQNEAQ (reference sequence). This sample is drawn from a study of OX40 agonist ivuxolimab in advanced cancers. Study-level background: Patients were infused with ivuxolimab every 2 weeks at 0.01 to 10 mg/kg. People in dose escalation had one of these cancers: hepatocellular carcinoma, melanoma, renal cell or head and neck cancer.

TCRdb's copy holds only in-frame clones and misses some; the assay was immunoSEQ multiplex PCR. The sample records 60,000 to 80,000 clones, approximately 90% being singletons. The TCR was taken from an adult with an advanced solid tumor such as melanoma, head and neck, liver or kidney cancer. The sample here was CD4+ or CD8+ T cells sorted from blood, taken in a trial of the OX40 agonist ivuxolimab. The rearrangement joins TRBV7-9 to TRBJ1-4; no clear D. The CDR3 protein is CASSFVIGGDEKLFF. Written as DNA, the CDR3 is TGTGCCAGCAGCTTCGTTATCGGCGGAGATGAAAAACTGTTTTTT.